This T cell receptor beta chain originates from a study of identical twins listed by TCRdb under 2016. At the level of the whole study: TCR alpha and beta repertoires from monozygotic twins, unrelated adults of various ages and cord blood were deep-sequenced to test whether fetal clonotypes persist. To rule out contamination, the twin experiments were replicated at different times with different library preparation protocols.

The library was generated by 5' RACE. Reads for this sample came from an Illumina HiSeq 2000. A universal primer binding site was added through template switching, and the final cDNA carried a unique molecular identifier so that TCR cDNA molecules could be counted accurately. Specific primers in the conserved constant-segment region were used to synthesize first-strand cDNA for TCR alpha and beta chains. To control for contamination, every cDNA library was double barcoded, receiving both a SMART-Mk sample barcode and Illumina barcodes. TruSeq adapter sequences and Illumina sample barcodes were added in two successive PCR steps. The TCR alpha and beta cDNA libraries were sequenced on the Illumina HiSeq platform using custom primers. The authors processed their data as follows. Raw reads were processed with MiGEC to extract unique molecular identifiers, and MiXCR was used to determine CDR3 positions. Recombination models were inferred per individual with the repgenHMM and IGoR tools using an EM algorithm. Shared clonotype analysis was performed with the tcR package in R, normalizing sharing by the product of cloneset sizes. Out-of-frame nonproductive sequences were analyzed to study raw recombination free of thymic and clonal selection effects. Using fastp trimming at Q25 and MiXCR clonotype assembly, TCRdb reanalyzed the public sequencing data and kept in-frame beta chains. Each CDR3 protein appears once, grouped with its most common genes and DNA. In this record, the V and J calls reflect TCRdb's handling and not the investigators' own analysis. For this sample there are 250,000 to 300,000 distinct CDR3 sequences; 8.5% to 9.5% appear just once. The ten largest clones represent roughly 6.4% of the sample.

The study at large found these results: Compared with coincidental sharing between unrelated individuals, out-of-frame TCR alpha sequences shared between twins had an excess of sequences with low generation probability. Fewer insertions were carried by abundant cord blood beta clonotypes, a similar but weaker trend appeared in young adult naive repertoires, and no such trend appeared in memory repertoires. Because the same donors could not be followed over many years, conclusions were based on cross-sectional statistical analysis. Excess twin sharing in beta out-of-frame sequences was weaker because fewer shared sequences lowered the signal-to-noise ratio. In monozygotic twins, recombination models systematically underestimated out-of-frame TCR alpha sharing, but the models matched the sharing seen between unrelated individuals. Zero-insertion analyses could be partly confounded by invariant T cells such as MAIT and iNKT, though diverse VJ usage argued against such confounding for most clonotypes.

Concerning this clonotype itself: Its specific antigen is unknown. No qualities accompany the bases; no much larger clone lies one base away.

Every donor was a healthy Caucasian. Three pairs of female monozygotic twins, all aged roughly 18 to 30 years, were included in the twin cohort. Positive isolation kits from Invitrogen were used to isolate CD4+ and CD8+ T cell populations. V trim: 3 bases; J trim: 4 bases; unmatched bases: 9. The CDR3 has 16 amino acids, counting the end cysteine and phenylalanine. The retained sequence is limited to the CDR3, 48 bases, with the frame set at the first base. Based on the germline V gene (reference sequence), the CDR1 and CDR2 sequences are DFQATT and SNEGSKA. The sample also formed part of further work on yellow fever vaccine responses in identical twins. As that second paper reports: The authors reported that the T cell response to vaccination in identical twins appeared partly convergent and partly personalized. In identical twins, the study followed T cell clones that responded to the vaccine with precision.

The TCR comes from a young woman in good health. The sequenced sample was CD8+ T cells sorted from blood. The sequence links TRBV20-1 to TRBJ2-6; 7 bases in the junction line up with TRBD1. The CDR3 region reads CSARSPDRVGANVLTF. The DNA is TGCAGTGCTAGGTCTCCCGACAGGGTCGGGGCCAACGTCCTGACTTTC.